This T cell receptor beta chain was profiled in a study of vaccination and CD4 T cells after COVID-19. Study-level background: The convalescents included six males and four females, and among them two were Hispanic while seven were Caucasian.

Of note for this clonotype: Its specificity is unknown.

Sequence data for DNA of cultured CD4+ T cells were generated by the Oncomine TCR Beta short-read assay. TCRdb analysed the PCR reads with MiXCR anew, one entry per CDR3 protein. The sample includes approximately 5,000 distinct CDR3 sequences, more than 25% of them seen just once. Treatment described: roughly ten-day PBMC culture with coronavirus spike peptide pools or control peptides (ViraFEST assay). Gathered ahead of the COVID-19 pandemic (2011-2018) were the CD4+ T cells of the unexposed donor. Points from the study as a whole: For convalescent patients, a median 86.3% of reactive clones surfaced exclusively after vaccination.

From germline, CDR1 is DFQATT and CDR2 SNEGSKA (reference sequence). The CDR3 loop spans 12 amino acids. The clonotype was recovered from a human donor in good health. Specimen: CD4+ T cells from blood, cultured in vitro. The rearrangement uses TRBV20-1 and TRBJ1-1; 8 bases map to TRBD1. The CDR3 DNA reads as TGCAGCGCAGGGACAGGAAACACTGAAGCTTTCTTT. Translating it yields CSAGTGNTEAFF.